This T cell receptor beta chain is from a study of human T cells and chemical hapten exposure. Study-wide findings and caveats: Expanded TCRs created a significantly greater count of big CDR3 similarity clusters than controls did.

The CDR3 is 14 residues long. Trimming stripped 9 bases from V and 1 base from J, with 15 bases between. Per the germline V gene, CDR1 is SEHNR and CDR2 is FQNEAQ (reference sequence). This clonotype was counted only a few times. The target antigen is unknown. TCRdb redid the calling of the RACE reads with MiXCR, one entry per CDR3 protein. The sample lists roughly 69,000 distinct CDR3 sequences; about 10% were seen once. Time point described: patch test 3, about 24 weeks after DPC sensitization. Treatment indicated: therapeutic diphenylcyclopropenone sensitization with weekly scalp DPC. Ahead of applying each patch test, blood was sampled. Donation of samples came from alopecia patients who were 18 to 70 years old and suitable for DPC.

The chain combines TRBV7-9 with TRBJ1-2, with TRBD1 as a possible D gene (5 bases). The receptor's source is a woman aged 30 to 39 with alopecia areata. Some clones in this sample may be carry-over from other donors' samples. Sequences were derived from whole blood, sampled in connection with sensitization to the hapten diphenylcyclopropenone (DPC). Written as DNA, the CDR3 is TGTGCCAGTACCCGGGACTACCTTAACTATGGCTACACCTTC. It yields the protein CASTRDYLNYGYTF.